The 5 T cell receptor beta chains below all came from one sample that was sequenced in a study of Graves' ophthalmopathy and Graves' hyperthyroidism (dated by TCRdb to 2016 to 2019). Sequencing was carried out with an Illumina HiSeq 2000. For repertoire sequencing, TCR beta CDR3 regions were amplified from RNA transcripts. HTBI primers and the Qiagen OneStep RT-PCR kit were used in a first-round RT-PCR, which was followed by a second-round multiplex PCR, size selection and purification. TCRdb trimmed the raw reads at Q25, called clones with MiXCR and kept productive beta chains. Each CDR3 protein appears once, grouped with its most common genes and DNA. The sample table contains some 520,000 distinct CDR3 sequences; only one count was recorded for under 15% of them. The top ten clones comprise about a tenth of the sample. The specimen sequenced was blood. These receptors were collected from a woman in her thirties with Graves' ophthalmopathy. Donor details come from another sample of the same person, matched by shared clones.

There are many counts of this clonotype. V is TRBV6-1 and J is TRBJ2-5; weak D call: TRBD1 (7 bases). Germline CDR1 reads MNHNS; CDR2 reads SASEGT. This CDR3 has 15 residues. Trimming removed 5 bases from V and 6 bases from J, with 19 bases in between. The CDR3 DNA reads as TGTGCCAGCAGTAAAGGAGGGACAGCCTTGAAGACCCAGTACTTC. This sequence encodes CASSKGGTALKTQYF.

In its sample, this clonotype was seen many times. The V gene is TRBV28, the J gene TRBJ1-1; D is uncertain. V was clipped by 6 bases and J by 4 bases, with 27 bases between them. The CDR3 spans 18 residues. Germline CDR1 and CDR2: MDHEN and SYDVKM. The CDR3 bases are TGTGCCAGCAGCCCTCCCGACGGCGTACAGATGCTTGTCACTGAAGCTTTCTTT. As protein: CASSPPDGVQMLVTEAFF.

There are many counts of this clonotype. This chain connects TRBV12-3 or TRBV12-4 to TRBJ1-2; D unresolved. Trimming took off 9 bases at V and 2 bases at J, with 7 bases between the two ends. The CDR3 runs 11 residues. In DNA form, the CDR3 reads TGTGCCAGTCAGGAAAACTATGGCTACACCTTC. Amino acid sequence: CASQENYGYTF.

The chain carries TRBV12-3 or TRBV12-4 and TRBJ2-7, with 9 bases aligning to TRBD2. This CDR3 contains 18 residues. Unmatched junction bases numbered 16, after V lost 5 bases and J lost 2 bases. DNA of the CDR3: TGTGCCAGCAGTACCACCCTGCCGAGCGGGAGGTCCACCTACGAGCAGTACTTC. Its protein is CASSTTLPSGRSTYEQYF.

CDR3 in DNA: TGTGCCAGCAGTGCAGGACTAGCGGAGTACGAGCAGTACTTC. As protein: CASSAGLAEYEQYF. The chain recombines TRBV6-1 with TRBJ2-7, with 10 positions matching TRBD2. The CDR3 runs to 14 residues. The J segment lost 4 bases and the V segment lost 4 bases, leaving 4 bases of the junction unmatched. Germline V lookup: CDR1 MNHNS, CDR2 SASEGT.